The 15 T cell receptor beta chains below all came from one sample that was sequenced in a study of T cell responses to AZD1222 COVID-19 vaccine. Data came from immunoSEQ multiplex PCR; TCRdb stores just in-frame clones and leaves some out. The sample carries under 200,000 clones, about 95% recorded once. This specimen was peripheral blood, taken on day 0 of AZD1222 vaccination. These receptor sequences come from an adult in good health.

The chain carries TRBV7-2 and TRBJ1-2, with D maybe TRBD1 (5 bases). Germline CDR1 and CDR2: SGHTA and FQGNSA. Deletions cut 4 bases from V and 7 bases from J, with 16 bases between. The CDR3 has 14 residues. DNA for the CDR3: TGTGCCAGCAGCTCGGCGGGACCCCGCCTTGGCTACACCTTC. Its protein is CASSSAGPRLGYTF.

The chain employs TRBV9 and TRBJ1-6, with no clear D. Looked up from germline, CDR1 is SGDLS and CDR2 is YYNGEE. The V and J ends lost 3 bases and 7 bases respectively, with 11 bases between them. The length of the CDR3 is 14 residues. CDR3 region: CASSDGLQNSPLHF. CDR3 sequence (DNA): TGTGCCAGCAGCGACGGGTTACAAAATTCACCCCTCCACTTT.

This sequence joins TRBV19 and TRBJ1-1; unclear D gene. This CDR3 spans 16 amino acids. Deletions cut 6 bases from V and 0 bases from J, with 17 bases between. The germline CDR1 and CDR2 sequences are LNHDA and SQIVND (reference sequence). The DNA for the CDR3 is TGTGCCAGTAGCGGTGGTGGATCAATCATGAACACTGAAGCTTTCTTT. Protein sequence: CASSGGGSIMNTEAFF.

CDR3 sequence (DNA): TGTGCCAGCAGTGGTCTGACAGGGGGAGGCGGAAACACCATATATTTT. Residues: CASSGLTGGGGNTIYF. The chain uses TRBV27 and TRBJ1-3, with TRBD1 matching 9 bases. Germline V gene sequence: CDR1 MNHEY, CDR2 SMNVEV (reference sequence). V was pared by 5 bases and J by 4 bases, with 9 bases of the junction left unmatched. The CDR3 totals 16 residues.

The V call is TRBV28, the J call TRBJ2-5, with 10 bases fitting TRBD2. The CDR3 runs 18 residues. Per germline, CDR1 MDHEN and CDR2 SYDVKM. Germline trimming cut 5 bases from V and 5 bases from J; bases unmatched to any gene: 17. The DNA for the CDR3 is TGTGCCAGCAGTCCCCCGCTAGCGGGAGTACGGTTAGGGGAGACCCAGTACTTC. This encodes CASSPPLAGVRLGETQYF.

The rearrangement links TRBV7-8 to TRBJ1-5; 7 nucleotides agree with TRBD1. The CDR3 is 15 residues long. The J segment lost 3 bases and the V segment lost 8 bases, leaving 10 bases of the junction unmatched. Per the germline V gene, CDR1 is SGHVS and CDR2 is FQNEAQ. CDR3 in amino acids: CASGTMGTVNQPQHF. DNA for the CDR3: TGTGCCAGCGGCACAATGGGGACAGTCAATCAGCCCCAGCATTTT.

V is TRBV5-1 and J is TRBJ1-2; 7 bases match TRBD1. The V gene end was trimmed by 5 bases and the J gene end by 1 base; junction bases not matched to a gene: 8. The V gene's germline CDR1 is SGHRS and CDR2 YFSETQ. The CDR3 is 15 residues long. DNA for the CDR3: TGCGCCAGCAGTTATGGGACAGACCATAACTATGGCTACACCTTC. Amino acids: CASSYGTDHNYGYTF.

This sequence joins TRBV3-1 (or the pseudogene TRBV3-2) and TRBJ2-7; D unclear. CDR1 and CDR2 (germline): LGHDT, YNNKEL (reference sequence). V was pared by 2 bases and J by 5 bases, with 7 bases between. The CDR3 contains 12 residues. The CDR3 is CASSQYSDEQYF. The CDR3 bases are TGTGCCAGCAGCCAATACAGCGACGAGCAGTACTTC.

The chain is built from TRBV29-1 and TRBJ1-1, with D perhaps matching TRBD1 (5 bases). The CDR3 has 16 residues. With 0 bases removed from V and 1 base from J, the gap between germline ends came to 15 bases. Per germline, CDR1 SQVTM and CDR2 ANQGSEA. The CDR3 bases are TGCAGCGTTGAAGATAGACGGGGAGGGGAGAACACTGAAGCTTTCTTT. This encodes CSVEDRRGGENTEAFF.

V gene TRBV7-6 combines with J gene TRBJ1-4; perhaps TRBD1 as D (6 bases). The CDR3 length is 15 residues. V lost 0 bases to trimming and J lost 6 bases, with 11 bases between them. Germline CDR1 SGHVS, CDR2 FNYEAQ. The CDR3 DNA sequence: TGTGCCAGCAGCTTAGCCCGGACAGAAGATGAAAAACTGTTTTTT. Translation: CASSLARTEDEKLFF.

The V gene is TRBV5-4, the J gene TRBJ1-3, with TRBD1 as a possible D gene (5 bases). The V gene lost 3 bases and the J gene lost 2 bases, with 9 bases spanning the gap. This CDR3 spans 14 amino acids. Germline CDR1 and CDR2: SGHNT and YYREEE (reference sequence). This CDR3 is CASSYRGAGNTIYF. CDR3 nucleotides: TGTGCCAGCAGCTATCGGGGGGCTGGAAACACCATATATTTT.

The chain joins TRBV10-1 to TRBJ1-1; D gene uncertain. The CDR3 has 13 residues. Germline-derived CDR1 and CDR2 are WNHNN and SYGVQD (reference sequence). Trimming removed 3 bases at V and 0 bases at J, with 5 bases between. CDR3 loop: CASSESLNTEAFF. The CDR3 DNA sequence: TGCGCCAGCAGTGAATCTCTGAACACTGAAGCTTTCTTT.

The gene calls are TRBV29-1 and TRBJ2-2; D is ambiguous. V was shortened by 7 bases and J by 6 bases, with 12 bases between the two germline ends. From germline, CDR1 is SQVTM and CDR2 ANQGSEA. The CDR3 extends over 12 amino acids. The CDR3 sequence: CSAAQVAGELFF. CDR3 nucleotide sequence: TGCAGCGCCGCTCAGGTCGCCGGGGAGCTGTTTTTT.

V and J are TRBV11-2 and TRBJ1-1; D may be TRBD1 (5 bases). The CDR3 loop spans 15 amino acids. V was trimmed by 6 bases and J by 3 bases, leaving 17 bases between them. Germline V gene sequence: CDR1 SGHAT, CDR2 FQNNGV. The DNA of the CDR3 is TGTGCCAGCAGTCCTAGCAGGGTTATGGACACTGAAGCTTTCTTT. Its translation is CASSPSRVMDTEAFF.

J is TRBJ2-7 and V is TRBV9, with 7 bases fitting TRBD1. The length of the CDR3 is 13 residues. The junction had 7 bases not matched to a gene; V was cut back by 4 bases and J by 6 bases. Germline V gene data show CDR1 as SGDLS and CDR2 as YYNGEE. The CDR3 region is CASSSRTGAEQYF. The CDR3 DNA reads as TGTGCCAGCAGCTCGCGAACAGGGGCCGAGCAGTACTTC.